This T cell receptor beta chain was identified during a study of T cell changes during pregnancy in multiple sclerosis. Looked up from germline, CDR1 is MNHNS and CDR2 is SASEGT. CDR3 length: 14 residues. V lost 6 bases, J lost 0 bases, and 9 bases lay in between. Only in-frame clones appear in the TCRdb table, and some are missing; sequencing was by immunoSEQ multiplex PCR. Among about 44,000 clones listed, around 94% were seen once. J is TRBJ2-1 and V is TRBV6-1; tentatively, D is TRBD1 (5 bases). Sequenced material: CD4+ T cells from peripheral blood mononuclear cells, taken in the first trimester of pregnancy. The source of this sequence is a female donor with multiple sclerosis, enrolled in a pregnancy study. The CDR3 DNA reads TGTGCCAGCAGGGGGCCCGTCTCCTACAATGAGCAGTTCTTC. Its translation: CASRGPVSYNEQFF.